These 26 T cell receptor beta chains were all obtained from the same sample, sequenced in a study of T-cell reconstitution after alpha-beta-depleted transplantation in children. Construction of the TCRbeta library involved unique molecular identifiers. TCRdb redid the calling of the PCR reads with MiXCR, one entry per CDR3 protein. This table has approximately 1,000,000 distinct CDR3 sequences, less than 30% appearing once. Material: PBMCs, mostly from graft donor cells, obtained 360 days after TCRalphabeta/CD19-depleted stem cell transplant. The receptors originated from a boy under two years old who had a stem cell transplant for SCID, so the T cells may come from the graft donor.

This chain uses TRBV15 with TRBJ2-7; D gene ambiguous. V was cut by 5 bases and J by 0 bases, with 8 bases left in between. CDR3 length: 13 amino acids. Germline assignment: CDR1 LNHNV and CDR2 YYDKDF (reference sequence). The DNA of the CDR3 is TGTGCCACCAGCCGGGTTAGCTCCTACGAGCAGTACTTC. Its protein product is CATSRVSSYEQYF.

For the CDR3, the DNA is TGTGCCAGCAGGGCTGATTACAATGAGCAGTTCTTC. The encoded protein is CASRADYNEQFF. The chain carries TRBV12-3 or TRBV12-4 and TRBJ2-1, with D uncertain. Trimming pared 6 bases from V and 4 bases from J, leaving 7 bases between. This CDR3 is 12 amino acids long.

This clonotype has only a few counts. The genes are TRBV20-1 and TRBJ1-3; D gene uncertain. With 1 base removed from V and 4 bases from J, the gap between germline ends came to 11 bases. Germline V gives CDR1 DFQATT, CDR2 SNEGSKA (reference sequence). This CDR3 is built from 14 residues. The CDR3 DNA sequence: TGCAGTGCTAGAGCCCCTCTTTCAGGAAACACCATATATTTT. Protein: CSARAPLSGNTIYF.

Only a few counts were recorded for this clonotype. This chain uses TRBV4-3 with TRBJ2-7; D is possibly TRBD1 or TRBD2 (5 bases each). CDR1 is LGHNA, CDR2 YSLEER, per germline. Between the trimmed V and J ends, which lost 0 bases and 2 bases, there was a span of 14 bases. The CDR3 consists of 16 residues. DNA of the CDR3: TGCGCCAGCAGCCAAGATGCAAGGGGACCGGCCTACGAGCAGTACTTC. Translated, it gives CASSQDARGPAYEQYF.

This clonotype was recorded many times. V and J are TRBV9 and TRBJ2-5; D might be TRBD1 or TRBD2, each matching 6 bases. The CDR3 is 14 residues long. V lost 2 bases, J lost 2 bases, and 10 bases lay in between. Germline CDR1 is SGDLS and CDR2 is YYNGEE. CDR3 region: CASSVGGAQETQYF. The CDR3 region has the DNA TGTGCCAGCAGCGTCGGGGGCGCTCAAGAGACCCAGTACTTC.

The genes are TRBV12-3 or TRBV12-4 and TRBJ2-5; 8 bases fit TRBD1. This CDR3 has 14 residues. The V gene end was trimmed by 5 bases and the J gene end by 2 bases; junction bases not matched to a gene: 4. The CDR3 DNA sequence: TGTGCCAGCAGTGCCCGGGACAGGCAAGAGACCCAGTACTTC. This sequence encodes CASSARDRQETQYF.

There are a few counts of this clonotype. V and J are TRBV7-9 and TRBJ1-6; D may be TRBD1 (5 bases). Deletions cut 10 bases from V and 8 bases from J, with 21 bases between. In germline, CDR1 is SEHNR, CDR2 FQNEAQ (reference sequence). CDR3 length: 15 residues. The CDR3 DNA is TGTGCCACCCAGGAGACTGGGACCTTAGATTCACCCCTCCACTTT. Amino acids: CATQETGTLDSPLHF.

The table lists this clonotype with many counts. Written as DNA, the CDR3 is TGTGCCAGCAGTAGGGACCTCTTCTCTCCCTACGAGCAGTACTTC. It translates to CASSRDLFSPYEQYF. The V gene is TRBV27, the J gene TRBJ2-7; either TRBD1 or TRBD2 may supply D (5 bases each). The CDR3 consists of 15 residues. Trimming took 5 bases from V and 2 from J, leaving 16 bases between them. Germline loops: CDR1 MNHEY, CDR2 SMNVEV (reference sequence).

The V call is TRBV7-2, the J call TRBJ2-7, with D unresolved. V lost 3 bases to trimming and J lost 2 bases, with 8 bases between them. The CDR3 loop spans 13 amino acids. Germline V gene lookup returns CDR1 SGHTA and CDR2 FQGNSA. For the CDR3, the DNA is TGTGCCAGCAGCTTGGAACCAACCTACGAGCAGTACTTC. It specifies CASSLEPTYEQYF.

This clonotype was picked up a small number of times. This chain links TRBV12-3 or TRBV12-4 with TRBJ2-1; D may be TRBD1 (5 bases). The V gene lost 5 bases and the J gene lost 3 bases, with 17 bases spanning the gap. This CDR3 has 16 amino acids. For the CDR3, the DNA is TGTGCCAGCAGTCCCTTCGGGCAGGGTGGCTACAATGAGCAGTTCTTC. As protein: CASSPFGQGGYNEQFF.

This clonotype showed up just a few times. V gene TRBV24-1 combines with J gene TRBJ2-7; 12 nucleotides align to TRBD2. Germline CDR1 reads KGHDR; CDR2 reads SFDVKD. This CDR3 has 19 amino acids. After removal of 5 bases from V and 5 bases from J, the junction contained 18 bases not matched to a gene. The chain's CDR3 is CATSGNRTSGVGAWNEQYF. The CDR3 nucleotides are TGTGCCACCAGTGGTAATCGGACTAGCGGGGTAGGGGCGTGGAACGAGCAGTACTTC.

This clonotype has only a few counts. This chain links TRBV29-1 with TRBJ2-5, with 7 bases identical to TRBD1. V was pared by 7 bases and J by 5 bases, with 7 bases of the junction left unmatched. This CDR3 comprises 12 residues. Germline loops: CDR1 SQVTM, CDR2 ANQGSEA. The CDR3, as DNA: TGCAGCGGAGCGACAGGGTTGGAGACCCAGTACTTC. Its protein product is CSGATGLETQYF.

The chain carries TRBV5-1 and TRBJ1-2; D ambiguous. Germline CDR1 is SGHRS and CDR2 is YFSETQ. This CDR3 spans 14 amino acids. The V gene lost 4 bases and the J gene lost 0 bases, with 10 bases spanning the gap. CDR3 sequence reads: CASSGPTSNYGYTF. The DNA for the CDR3 is TGCGCCAGCAGCGGGCCTACGTCTAACTATGGCTACACCTTC.

The rearrangement links TRBV7-3 to TRBJ2-1; perhaps TRBD1 as D (5 bases). Germline assignment: CDR1 SGHTA and CDR2 FQGTGA. Trimming cost V 2 bases and J 3 bases, with 11 bases left between them. The CDR3 runs 15 residues. CDR3 bases: TGTGCCAGCAGCTTAGGTGACAGAATCTACAATGAGCAGTTCTTC. It encodes CASSLGDRIYNEQFF.

The sample holds a few counts of this clonotype. CDR3 sequence (DNA): TGTGCCAGCATTACACGGGACAGGGAATACAATGAGCAGTTCTTC. This translates into CASITRDREYNEQFF. The chain is built from TRBV12-3 or TRBV12-4 and TRBJ2-1; TRBD1 aligns across 9 bases. This CDR3 region has 15 residues. V lost 7 bases, J lost 4 bases, and 8 bases stayed unmatched.

This chain links TRBV11-2 with TRBJ2-7; tentative D call: TRBD2 (5 bases). CDR3 length: 15 amino acids. From germline, CDR1 is SGHAT and CDR2 FQNNGV. Trimming stripped 4 bases from V and 3 bases from J, with 16 bases between. CDR3 in DNA: TGTGCCAGCAGCTCGCCCCGGGGATATAGCTACGAGCAGTACTTC. This encodes CASSSPRGYSYEQYF.

This chain joins TRBV12-3 or TRBV12-4 and TRBJ2-2; possibly TRBD2 for D (5 bases). Trimming left V 6 bases short and J 0 bases short, with 14 bases between. The CDR3 runs 16 residues. CDR3 loop: CASSPRRTANTGELFF. For the CDR3, the DNA is TGTGCCAGCAGCCCCCGGAGGACCGCGAACACCGGGGAGCTGTTTTTT.

This clonotype occurred a few times. The gene calls are TRBV20-1 and TRBJ2-5; 10 bases match TRBD2. Per the germline V gene, CDR1 is DFQATT and CDR2 is SNEGSKA (reference sequence). The CDR3 spans 14 residues. V gave up 6 bases and J gave up 5 bases; unmatched junction bases: 9. CDR3 DNA sequence: TGCAGTGCCAGCACTAGCGGGGAAAGGGAGACCCAGTACTTC. Its protein is CSASTSGERETQYF.

This clonotype was seen a handful of times. V is TRBV12-3 or TRBV12-4 and J is TRBJ1-1; D gene unclear. The V and J ends lost 3 bases and 2 bases respectively, with 13 bases between them. The CDR3 is 15 residues long. The CDR3 loop is CASSFSSPVNTEAFF. CDR3 DNA sequence: TGTGCCAGCAGTTTTTCGAGCCCCGTCAACACTGAAGCTTTCTTT.

V usage is TRBV12-3 or TRBV12-4 and J usage is TRBJ2-7, with D perhaps matching TRBD1 or TRBD2 (6 bases each). V gave up 6 bases and J gave up 6 bases, with 27 bases separating them. The CDR3 covers 17 residues. CDR3 coding DNA: TGTGCCAGCAGCCCCGAGGGGGGAAAGGGTTCTGGTGCCGAGCAGTACTTC. Translated: CASSPEGGKGSGAEQYF.

V and J are TRBV5-6 and TRBJ2-1, with no clear D. V lost 2 bases and J lost 1, with 22 bases in between. This CDR3 contains 19 residues. Germline CDR1 is SGHDT and CDR2 is YYEEEE. CDR3 sequence reads: CASSFYDPTSPRSYNEQFF. DNA for the CDR3: TGTGCCAGCAGCTTTTACGATCCGACTTCCCCAAGGTCCTACAATGAGCAGTTCTTC.

This clonotype was detected a few times. This chain joins TRBV12-3 or TRBV12-4 and TRBJ2-7, with 9 bases fitting TRBD1. The CDR3 contains 13 residues. Unmatched junction bases numbered 5, after V lost 7 bases and J lost 4 bases. CDR3 coding DNA: TGTGCCAGCACCCCGGACAGGGGATACGAGCAGTACTTC. Amino acids: CASTPDRGYEQYF.

The rearrangement links TRBV20-1 to TRBJ1-1; D call uncertain. Germline assignment: CDR1 DFQATT and CDR2 SNEGSKA (reference sequence). CDR3 length equals 13 residues. CDR3 bases: TGCAGGTATCCGGCAGTCTGGAACACTGAAGCTTTCTTT. As protein: CRYPAVWNTEAFF.

The genes are TRBV7-2 and TRBJ1-2; no clear D gene. The CDR3 extends over 14 amino acids. Germline lookup yields CDR1 SGHTA and CDR2 FQGNSA. V was pared by 4 bases and J by 4 bases, with 13 bases between. The CDR3 DNA follows: TGTGCCAGCAGCTCTAGGCGCCAGATCTATGGCTACACCTTC. Its protein is CASSSRRQIYGYTF. The whole variable domain, remainder taken from reference TRBV7-2 and TRBJ1-2, is GAGVSQSPSNKVTEKGKDVELRCDPISGHTALYWYRQSLGQGLEFLIYFQGNSAPDKSGLPSDRFSAERTGGSVSTLTIQRTQQEDSAVYLCASSSRRQIYGYTFGSGTRLTVV.

The V gene is TRBV20-1, the J gene TRBJ1-2; D gene unclear. V lost 3 bases and J lost 6, with 8 bases in between. The CDR3 runs 11 residues. Germline assignment: CDR1 DFQATT and CDR2 SNEGSKA (reference sequence). CDR3 protein: CSARDWDGYTF. The CDR3 bases are TGCAGTGCTAGGGACTGGGATGGCTACACCTTC.

The chain is built from TRBV7-2 and TRBJ2-3, with a tentative D call TRBD1 (6 bases). The ends were cut back, 4 bases at V and 3 bases at J, with 17 bases in the middle. The CDR3 totals 16 residues. Germline values: CDR1 SGHTA, CDR2 FQGNSA. CDR3 nucleotides: TGTGCCAGCAGCTCCGGCGCAGGGGCGAAGACAGATACGCAGTATTTT. Its protein product is CASSSGAGAKTDTQYF.